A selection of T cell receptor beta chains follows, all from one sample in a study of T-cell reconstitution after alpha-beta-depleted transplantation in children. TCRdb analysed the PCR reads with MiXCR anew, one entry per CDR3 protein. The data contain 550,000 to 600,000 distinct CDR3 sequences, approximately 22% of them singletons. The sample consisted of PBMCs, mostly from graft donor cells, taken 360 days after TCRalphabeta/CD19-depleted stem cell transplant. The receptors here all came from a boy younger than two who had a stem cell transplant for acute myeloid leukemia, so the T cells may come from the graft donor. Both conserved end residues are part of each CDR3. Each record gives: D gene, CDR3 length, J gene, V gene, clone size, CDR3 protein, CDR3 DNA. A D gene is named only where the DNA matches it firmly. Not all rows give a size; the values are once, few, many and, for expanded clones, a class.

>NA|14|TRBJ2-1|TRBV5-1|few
CASRHTDSYNEQFF
TGCGCCAGCAGACACACGGACTCCTACAATGAGCAGTTCTTC
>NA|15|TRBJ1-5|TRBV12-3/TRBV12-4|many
CASSLGGAGNQPQHF
TGTGCCAGCAGTTTAGGGGGGGCCGGCAATCAGCCCCAGCATTTT
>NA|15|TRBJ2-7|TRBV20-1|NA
CSARDPERSSYEQYF
TGCAGTGCTAGAGATCCGGAACGGAGCTCCTACGAGCAGTACTTC
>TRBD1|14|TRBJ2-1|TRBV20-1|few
CSARKGTGNGEQFF
TGCAGTGCTAGGAAGGGGACAGGGAACGGTGAGCAGTTCTTC
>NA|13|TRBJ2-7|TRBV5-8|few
CASRSGQLYEQYF
TGTGCCAGCAGGTCCGGGCAGCTCTACGAGCAGTACTTC
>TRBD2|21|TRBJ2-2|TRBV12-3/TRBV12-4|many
CASSFTLRLAGTHANTGELFF
TGTGCCAGCAGTTTCACCCTTCGACTAGCGGGAACCCACGCGAACACCGGGGAGCTGTTTTTT
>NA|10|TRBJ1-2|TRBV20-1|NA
CSARTVGYTF
TGCAGTGCTAGGACAGTTGGCTACACCTTC
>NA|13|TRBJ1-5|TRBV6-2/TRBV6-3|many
CASTGQLNQPQHF
TGTGCCAGCACGGGGCAGCTTAATCAGCCCCAGCATTTT
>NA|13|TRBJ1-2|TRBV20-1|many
CSAPGPANYGYTF
TGCAGTGCTCCCGGACCAGCTAACTATGGCTACACCTTC
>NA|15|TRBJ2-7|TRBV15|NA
CATSGETEPSYEQYF
TGTGCCACCAGCGGCGAGACAGAGCCATCCTACGAGCAGTACTTC
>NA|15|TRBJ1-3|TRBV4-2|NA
CASSQDVADRNTIYF
TGTGCCAGCAGCCAAGATGTGGCAGATAGGAACACCATATATTTT
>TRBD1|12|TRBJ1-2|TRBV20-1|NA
CSFWDRGHGYTF
TGCAGCTTCTGGGACAGGGGCCATGGCTACACCTTC
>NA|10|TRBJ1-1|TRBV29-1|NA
CSVVRGRAFF
TGCAGCGTTGTCAGGGGTAGGGCTTTCTTT
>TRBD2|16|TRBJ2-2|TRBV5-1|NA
CASSGGTSGDTGELFF
TGCGCCAGCAGCGGAGGGACTAGCGGGGACACCGGGGAGCTGTTTTTT
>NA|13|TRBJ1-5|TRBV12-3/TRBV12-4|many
CASSLRDNQPQHF
TGTGCCAGCAGTTTAAGGGACAATCAGCCCCAGCATTTT
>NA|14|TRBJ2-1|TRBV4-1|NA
CASSQVMIYNEQFF
TGCGCCAGCAGCCAAGTGATGATCTACAATGAGCAGTTCTTC
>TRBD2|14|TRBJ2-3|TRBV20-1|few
CSVQAGGDTDTQYF
TGCAGTGTTCAGGCGGGGGGGGACACAGATACGCAGTATTTT
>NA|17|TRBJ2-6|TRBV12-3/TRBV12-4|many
CASSFGAPVSGANVLTF
TGTGCCAGCAGTTTCGGGGCACCAGTCTCTGGGGCCAACGTCCTGACTTTC
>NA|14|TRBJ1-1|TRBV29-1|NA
CSVEGTLKNTEAFF
TGCAGCGTTGAAGGGACACTAAAGAACACTGAAGCTTTCTTT
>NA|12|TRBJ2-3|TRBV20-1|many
CSARPSTDTQYF
TGCAGTGCTAGGCCCAGCACAGATACGCAGTATTTT
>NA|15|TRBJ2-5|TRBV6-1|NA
CASTPLGVLGETQYF
TGTGCCAGCACCCCACTAGGGGTCTTGGGAGAGACCCAGTACTTC
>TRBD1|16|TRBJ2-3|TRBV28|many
CASSSTGVFNTDTQYF
TGTGCCAGCAGCTCGACAGGGGTGTTCAACACAGATACGCAGTATTTT
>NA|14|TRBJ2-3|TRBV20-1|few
CSARDARGADTQYF
TGCAGTGCTAGAGATGCCAGGGGGGCAGATACGCAGTATTTT
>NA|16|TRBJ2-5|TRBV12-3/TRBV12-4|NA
CASSLERWLAQETQYF
TGTGCCAGCAGTTTAGAGCGGTGGCTAGCCCAAGAGACCCAGTACTTC
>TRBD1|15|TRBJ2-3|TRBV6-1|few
CASSDRDRGKDTQYF
TGTGCCAGCAGTGACCGGGACAGGGGGAAAGATACGCAGTATTTT
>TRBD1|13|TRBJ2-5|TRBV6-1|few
CASRSTGQETQYF
TGTGCCAGCAGATCGACAGGGCAAGAGACCCAGTACTTC
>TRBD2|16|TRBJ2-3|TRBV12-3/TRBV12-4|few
CASSFLTSGSTDTQYF
TGTGCCAGCAGTTTCCTCACTAGCGGATCCACAGATACGCAGTATTTT
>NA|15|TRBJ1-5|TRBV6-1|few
CASRTGLGSNQPQHF
TGTGCCAGCAGAACAGGGTTAGGAAGCAATCAGCCCCAGCATTTT
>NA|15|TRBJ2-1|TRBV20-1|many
CSARVGDTPYNEQFF
TGCAGTGCTAGGGTGGGGGACACCCCCTACAATGAGCAGTTCTTC
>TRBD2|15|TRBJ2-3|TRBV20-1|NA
CSARDSGDVTDTQYF
TGCAGTGCTAGAGATAGCGGGGATGTCACAGATACGCAGTATTTT
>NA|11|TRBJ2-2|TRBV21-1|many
CASSKSGELFF
TGTGCCAGCAGCAAATCCGGGGAGCTGTTTTTT
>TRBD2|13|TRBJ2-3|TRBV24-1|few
CATDGGVEDTQYF
TGTGCCACCGATGGGGGGGTCGAGGATACGCAGTATTTT
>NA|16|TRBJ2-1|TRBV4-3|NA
CASSQVVQGSYNEQFF
TGCGCCAGCAGCCAAGTAGTCCAAGGCTCCTACAATGAGCAGTTCTTC
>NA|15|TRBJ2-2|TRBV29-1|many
CSVALFPGGRRELFF
TGCAGCGTCGCGCTCTTTCCGGGCGGAAGAAGGGAGCTGTTTTTT
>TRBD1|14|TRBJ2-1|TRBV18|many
CASSPGQGNDEQFF
TGTGCCAGCTCACCTGGACAGGGGAATGATGAGCAGTTCTTC
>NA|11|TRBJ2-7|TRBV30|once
CAWSGGGEQYF
TGTGCCTGGAGCGGAGGCGGGGAGCAGTACTTC
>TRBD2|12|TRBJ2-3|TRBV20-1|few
CSATLAVDTQYF
TGCAGTGCTACCCTAGCGGTCGATACGCAGTATTTT
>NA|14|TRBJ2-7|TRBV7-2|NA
CASSFGRSLGEQYF
TGTGCCAGCAGCTTCGGGCGATCATTGGGCGAGCAGTACTTC
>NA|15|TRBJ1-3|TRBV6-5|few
CASSYSAGPGNTIYF
TGTGCCAGCAGTTACTCGGCAGGGCCGGGAAACACCATATATTTT
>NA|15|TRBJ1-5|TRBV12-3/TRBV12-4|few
CASSPGKPSNQPQHF
TGTGCCAGCAGTCCAGGGAAGCCCAGCAATCAGCCCCAGCATTTT
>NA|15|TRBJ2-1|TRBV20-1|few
CSASLRGTPYNEQFF
TGCAGTGCTAGTCTTCGGGGGACCCCCTACAATGAGCAGTTCTTC
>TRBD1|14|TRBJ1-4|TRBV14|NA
CASSPDRGGEKLFF
TGTGCCAGCAGTCCGGACAGGGGAGGAGAAAAACTGTTTTTT
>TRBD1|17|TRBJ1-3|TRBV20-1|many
CSARGDRDLFSGNTIYF
TGCAGTGCTAGAGGGGACAGGGACCTTTTCTCTGGAAACACCATATATTTT
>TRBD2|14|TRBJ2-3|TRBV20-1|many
CSAGGLTSTDTQYF
TGCAGTGCTGGGGGACTAACCAGCACAGATACGCAGTATTTT
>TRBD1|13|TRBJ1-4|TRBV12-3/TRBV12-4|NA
CASSRGQHEKLFF
TGTGCCAGCAGCAGGGGACAGCATGAAAAACTGTTTTTT
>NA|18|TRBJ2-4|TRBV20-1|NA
CSARGQVEGILAKNIQYF
TGCAGTGCTAGAGGGCAGGTGGAGGGAATCTTAGCCAAAAACATTCAGTACTTC
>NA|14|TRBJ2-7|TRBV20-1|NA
CSAVGSGRSYEQYF
TGCAGTGCCGTCGGGAGCGGGCGCTCCTACGAGCAGTACTTC
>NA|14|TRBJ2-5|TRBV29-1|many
CSVAARGRGETQYF
TGCAGCGTAGCAGCCAGGGGGCGGGGGGAGACCCAGTACTTC
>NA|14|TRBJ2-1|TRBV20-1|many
CSASFQGIYNEQFF
TGCAGTGCTAGTTTCCAGGGGATATACAATGAGCAGTTCTTC
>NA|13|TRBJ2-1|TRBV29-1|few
CSSRTPGADEQFF
TGCAGCTCTCGAACGCCTGGGGCAGATGAGCAGTTCTTC
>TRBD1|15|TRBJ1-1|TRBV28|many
CASSLQGPMNTEAFF
TGTGCCAGCAGCCTACAGGGGCCTATGAACACTGAAGCTTTCTTT
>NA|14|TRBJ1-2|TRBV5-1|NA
CASSPAEGIWSYTF
TGCGCCAGCAGCCCGGCGGAGGGGATCTGGAGCTACACCTTC
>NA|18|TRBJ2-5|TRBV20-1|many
CSAYNPLGRADPKETQYF
TGCAGTGCTTACAACCCTTTGGGCAGGGCGGATCCTAAAGAGACCCAGTACTTC
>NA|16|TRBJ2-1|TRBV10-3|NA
CATKDSVSSSYNEQFF
TGTGCCACCAAAGATAGCGTATCAAGCTCCTACAATGAGCAGTTCTTC
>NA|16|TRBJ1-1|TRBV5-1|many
CASSFGWPGVNTEAFF
TGCGCCAGCAGCTTCGGTTGGCCAGGGGTGAACACTGAAGCTTTCTTT
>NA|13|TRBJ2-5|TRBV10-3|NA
CAISESQQETQYF
TGTGCCATCAGTGAGTCGCAGCAAGAGACCCAGTACTTC